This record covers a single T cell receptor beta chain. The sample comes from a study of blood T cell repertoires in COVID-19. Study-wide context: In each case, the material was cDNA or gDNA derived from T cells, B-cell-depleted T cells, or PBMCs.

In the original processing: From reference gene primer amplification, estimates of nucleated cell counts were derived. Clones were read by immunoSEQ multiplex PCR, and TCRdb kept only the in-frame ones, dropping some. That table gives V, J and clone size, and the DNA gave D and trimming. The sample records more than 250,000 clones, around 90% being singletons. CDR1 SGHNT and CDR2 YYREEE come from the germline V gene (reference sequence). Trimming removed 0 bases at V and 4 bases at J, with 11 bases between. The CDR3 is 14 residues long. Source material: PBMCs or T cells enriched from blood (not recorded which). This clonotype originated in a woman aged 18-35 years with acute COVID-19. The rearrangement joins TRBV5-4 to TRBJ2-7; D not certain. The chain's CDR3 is CASSLGAKSYEQYF. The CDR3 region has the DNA TGTGCCAGCAGCTTGGGGGCAAAATCGTACGAGCAGTACTTC.